The 9 T cell receptor beta chains reported below all come from one sample, sequenced in a study of blood T cell repertoires in COVID-19. The table came from immunoSEQ multiplex PCR; TCRdb's copy has only in-frame clones and leaves some out. This sample has around 260,000 clones; approximately 86% occur once, and the top ten carry 5.2%. Sequencing used peripheral blood. The receptors were gathered from a woman aged 55-69 years with COVID-19, enrolled during active disease.

The genes are TRBV29-1 and TRBJ1-5, with 9 positions matching TRBD1. There are 14 residues in the CDR3. V shed 4 bases and J 9 bases; nucleotides not matched to a gene: 10. Per germline, CDR1 SQVTM and CDR2 ANQGSEA. CDR3 loop: CSVGSDRGDSPQHF. The CDR3 DNA follows: TGCAGCGTTGGTAGTGACAGGGGGGATTCGCCCCAGCATTTT.

This clone came up once. The chain uses TRBV30 and TRBJ1-2, with TRBD1 identical over 7 bases. There are 15 residues in the CDR3. CDR1 is GTSNPN and CDR2 is SVGIG in the germline V gene (reference sequence). The trim removed 0 bases at V and 2 bases at J, leaving 6 bases unmatched. CDR3 sequence reads: CAWSVEDRWNYGYTF. CDR3 in DNA: TGTGCCTGGAGTGTTGAGGACAGGTGGAACTATGGCTACACCTTC.

The chain employs TRBV7-3 and TRBJ2-3; D not certain. Germline V gives CDR1 SGHTA, CDR2 FQGTGA. The CDR3 sequence is 15 residues long. Deletions cut 4 bases from V and 0 bases from J, with 11 bases between. The CDR3 DNA reads as TGTGCCAGCAGCTGGTCGGCGGCTAGCACAGATACGCAGTATTTT. This translates into CASSWSAASTDTQYF.

The chain employs TRBV30 and TRBJ1-1, with D possibly matching TRBD1 (5 bases). The CDR3 is 13 residues long. Trimming shortened V by 8 bases and J by 5 bases, and 18 bases separated the two germline ends. Germline V gene data show CDR1 as GTSNPN and CDR2 as SVGIG (reference sequence). Written as DNA, the CDR3 is TGTGCCGGAGCAGTCGGGGCGGGGACTGAAGCTTTCTTT. Protein: CAGAVGAGTEAFF. The entire variable domain, with the rest obtained from reference TRBV30 and TRBJ1-1, is as follows: SQTIHQWPATLVQPVGSPLSLECTVEGTSNPNLYWYRQAAGRGLQLLFYSVGIGQISSEVPQNLSASRPQDRQFILSSKKLLLSDSGFYLCAGAVGAGTEAFFGQGTRLTVV.

The chain has TRBV2 and TRBJ1-1, with a possible D match to TRBD1 (5 bases). The V end was cut by 6 bases, the J end by 8 bases, with 19 bases between. The germline V gene encodes CDR1 SNHLY and CDR2 FYNNEI. The CDR3 sequence is 14 residues long. This CDR3 is CASRPGRGGREAFF. The CDR3 DNA reads as TGTGCCAGCAGGCCAGGGAGGGGAGGGCGAGAAGCTTTCTTT.

The J gene is TRBJ1-1, the V gene TRBV15; 10 bases agree with TRBD1. This CDR3 contains 15 residues. From germline, CDR1 is LNHNV and CDR2 YYDKDF (reference sequence). Germline trimming cut 3 bases from V and 4 bases from J; bases unmatched to any gene: 5. CDR3 sequence reads: CATSRWGQGFTEAFF. CDR3 in DNA: TGTGCCACCAGCAGGTGGGGACAGGGGTTCACTGAAGCTTTCTTT.

This rearrangement joins TRBV15 to TRBJ2-3, with D perhaps matching TRBD2 (5 bases). Between the trimmed V and J ends, which lost 0 bases and 0 bases, there was a span of 10 bases. The CDR3 extends over 16 amino acids. From germline, CDR1 is LNHNV and CDR2 YYDKDF (reference sequence). The CDR3 spells CATSRDRWRSTDTQYF. The CDR3 DNA reads as TGTGCCACCAGCAGAGATCGTTGGAGGAGCACAGATACGCAGTATTTT.

The chain recombines TRBV6-5 with TRBJ1-2, with a weak D call TRBD1 (6 bases). The V gene lost 10 bases and the J gene lost 3 bases, with 21 bases spanning the gap. Germline-derived CDR1 and CDR2 are MNHEY and SVGAGI. The CDR3 loop spans 15 amino acids. Written as DNA, the CDR3 is TGTGCCACCAAGCCCGCTTGGGGGGGCTACTATGGCTACACCTTC. Encoded protein: CATKPAWGGYYGYTF.

V gene TRBV4-3 combines with J gene TRBJ1-6; no definite D call. V was pared by 7 bases and J by 7 bases, with 11 bases between. Germline CDR1 and CDR2: LGHNA and YSLEER. This CDR3 comprises 13 residues. The CDR3 sequence: CASKDGGNSPLHF. The CDR3 DNA follows: TGCGCCAGCAAGGACGGAGGAAATTCACCCCTCCACTTT.